These 17 T cell receptor beta chains originate from one sample sequenced in a study of T cells in Graves' hyperthyroidism and ophthalmopathy. TCR beta CDR3 regions were amplified from RNA. The HTBI primer set drove a first-round RT-PCR of the TCR CDR3. One entry per CDR3 protein, called by TCRdb with MiXCR from the multiplex PCR reads. The table has around 350,000 distinct CDR3 sequences, just under 25% seen once; the top ten hold around 79%. The specimen sequenced was blood. The source of these receptors is a middle-aged man with Graves' hyperthyroidism.

This clonotype was counted between two and nine times. The chain combines TRBV11-2 with TRBJ1-3, with D tentatively TRBD1 (6 bases). Deletions cut 5 bases from V and 0 bases from J, with 17 bases between. The germline gives CDR1 SGHAT, CDR2 FQNNGV. The CDR3 loop spans 17 amino acids. The CDR3 bases are TGTGCCAGCAGCCCTCCCGGACAGTTATACTCTGGAAACACCATATATTTT. It yields the protein CASSPPGQLYSGNTIYF.

The V call is TRBV9, the J call TRBJ1-1; D possibly corresponds to TRBD1 (5 bases). The CDR3 is 16 amino acids. Germline CDR1 and CDR2: SGDLS and YYNGEE. V lost 0 bases to trimming and J lost 1 base, with 13 bases between them. The CDR3 nucleotides are TGTGCCAGCAGCGTAGACGCTGGGGACTGGAACACTGAAGCTTTCTTT. This gives the protein CASSVDAGDWNTEAFF.

The rearrangement links TRBV20-1 to TRBJ2-1, with 7 bases identical to TRBD2. CDR1 DFQATT and CDR2 SNEGSKA come from the germline V gene (reference sequence). This CDR3 is built from 16 residues. V lost 1 base to trimming and J lost 4 bases; unmatched junction nucleotides: 10. CDR3 in DNA: TGCAGTGCTAGAGTTCGGGGGAGGGCCTTATACAATGAGCAGTTCTTC. Its protein product is CSARVRGRALYNEQFF.

This clonotype was picked up many times. The V and J genes are TRBV28 and TRBJ2-1; TRBD1 aligns across 11 bases. The germline gives CDR1 MDHEN, CDR2 SYDVKM. J was trimmed by 4 bases and V by 7 bases; bases with no gene match: 6. The CDR3 covers 15 residues. The CDR3 nucleotides are TGTGCCAGCACCCCCGGGACAGGGGGATACAATGAGCAGTTCTTC. As protein: CASTPGTGGYNEQFF.

This clonotype was counted many times. The rearrangement joins TRBV28 to TRBJ1-2; 10 nucleotides match TRBD1. CDR3 length: 14 residues. CDR1 and CDR2 (germline): MDHEN, SYDVKM. V lost 4 bases to trimming and J lost 7 bases; unmatched junction nucleotides: 6. CDR3 protein: CASSSPGQGFGYTF. The CDR3, as DNA: TGTGCCAGCAGTTCTCCGGGACAGGGGTTTGGCTACACCTTC.

This clonotype was detected ten times or more. The V and J genes are TRBV11-3 and TRBJ2-3; D not resolved. The V gene's germline CDR1 is SGHNT and CDR2 YENEEA. Trimming took 5 bases from V and 4 from J, leaving 13 bases between them. CDR3 size: 14 residues. DNA of the CDR3: TGTGCCAGCAGCCCCTCGTTGTATGCAGATACGCAGTATTTT. Amino acids: CASSPSLYADTQYF.

V gene TRBV5-1 combines with J gene TRBJ2-7, with 11 bases identical to TRBD1. The V segment lost 4 bases and the J segment 0 bases; nucleotides outside the gene matches: 3. Germline loops: CDR1 SGHRS, CDR2 YFSETQ. The CDR3 covers 15 residues. CDR3 sequence: CASSVGQGASYEQYF. The CDR3 DNA reads as TGCGCCAGCAGCGTTGGACAGGGGGCCTCCTACGAGCAGTACTTC.

The chain uses TRBV20-1 and TRBJ2-3, with D perhaps matching TRBD1 (5 bases). Trimming took 0 bases from V and 6 from J, leaving 10 bases between them. CDR3 length equals 13 residues. In germline, CDR1 is DFQATT, CDR2 SNEGSKA (reference sequence). This CDR3 is CSARDQGVDTQYF. In DNA, the CDR3 is TGCAGTGCTAGAGATCAGGGTGTGGATACGCAGTATTTT.

This chain uses TRBV7-9 with TRBJ2-7; D unclear. Germline V CDR1 and CDR2: SEHNR, FQNEAQ (reference sequence). The CDR3 covers 13 residues. Trimming shortened V by 1 base and J by 6 bases, and 10 bases separated the two germline ends. CDR3 protein: CASSLDTVREQYF. CDR3 DNA sequence: TGTGCCAGCAGCTTAGACACCGTACGCGAGCAGTACTTC.

This clonotype was detected many times. The CDR3 nucleotides read TGTGCCAGCAGTCCGACTTCCTACAATGAGCAGTTCTTC. Amino acid sequence: CASSPTSYNEQFF. This chain links TRBV7-9 with TRBJ2-1; unclear D gene. Germline V lookup: CDR1 SEHNR, CDR2 FQNEAQ (reference sequence). The CDR3 extends over 13 amino acids. The germline V and J ends were trimmed by 6 bases and 1 base, with 7 bases remaining between them. Supplemented by reference TRBV7-9 and TRBJ2-1, the full variable domain reads DTGVSQNPRHKITKRGQNVTFRCDPISEHNRLYWYRQTLGQGPEFLTYFQNEAQLEKSRLLSDRFSAERPKGSFSTLEIQRTEQGDSAMYLCASSPTSYNEQFFGPGTRLTVL.

This clonotype was observed many times. The chain combines TRBV7-2 with TRBJ2-7, with D possibly being TRBD1 or TRBD2 (5 bases each). This CDR3 region has 16 residues. The germline CDR1 and CDR2 sequences are SGHTA and FQGNSA. V dropped 5 bases and J dropped 4 bases, with 21 bases sitting between them. The CDR3 region is CASSVQGADLGYEQYF. In DNA form, the CDR3 reads TGTGCCAGCAGCGTCCAGGGAGCGGACCTAGGTTACGAGCAGTACTTC.

This clonotype was seen repeatedly, ten times or more. The chain joins TRBV30 to TRBJ2-6, with D unclear. From germline, CDR1 is GTSNPN and CDR2 SVGIG (reference sequence). The CDR3 consists of 13 residues. Trimming removed 0 bases at V and 3 bases at J, with 3 bases between. This chain's CDR3 is CAWSVGGANVLTF. The CDR3 nucleotides read TGTGCCTGGAGTGTAGGTGGGGCCAACGTCCTGACTTTC.

The sample holds many counts of this clonotype. The rearrangement uses TRBV2 and TRBJ1-1, with 7 bases matching TRBD1. The CDR3 has 13 amino acids. J was trimmed by 3 bases and V by 5 bases; bases with no gene match: 3. From germline, CDR1 is SNHLY and CDR2 FYNNEI. The CDR3 sequence: CASSNRGDTEAFF. Here the CDR3 DNA reads TGTGCCAGCAGTAACAGGGGAGACACTGAAGCTTTCTTT.

The rearrangement links TRBV12-3 or TRBV12-4 to TRBJ2-3; 7 bases are shared with TRBD1. V dropped 4 bases and J dropped 0; count of bases not matched to a gene: 19. This CDR3 comprises 20 residues. The CDR3 sequence is CASSSETPGQNPTSTDTQYF. CDR3 nucleotides: TGTGCCAGCAGTTCCGAAACCCCGGGACAGAATCCCACTAGCACAGATACGCAGTATTTT.

This clonotype was observed many times. The chain recombines TRBV12-3 or TRBV12-4 with TRBJ2-1; D is perhaps TRBD1 (6 bases). The V end was cut by 2 bases, the J end by 7 bases, with 9 bases between. The CDR3 is made up of 13 amino acids. The CDR3 DNA reads as TGTGCCAGCAGTTTAAAGAGGGGGAATGAGCAGTTCTTC. Translation: CASSLKRGNEQFF.

This clonotype was detected once. A read error may be the cause here, since a much bigger clone is one base away. The chain recombines TRBV5-6 with TRBJ1-1; D gene uncertain. Germline V gene lookup returns CDR1 SGHDT and CDR2 YYEEEE. This CDR3 comprises 12 residues. The CDR3 spells CAGSLLNAEAFF. CDR3 in DNA: TGTGCCGGCAGCTTACTTAACGCTGAAGCTTTCTTT.

This clonotype appeared a few times. The genes are TRBV20-1 and TRBJ2-5; no reliable D call. Trimming cost V 6 bases and J 0 bases, with 17 bases left between them. This CDR3 spans 15 amino acids. Per germline, CDR1 DFQATT and CDR2 SNEGSKA (reference sequence). As DNA, the CDR3 is TGCAGTGCCCCGCCCCCCGATGGGTACCAAGAGACCCAGTACTTC. It translates to CSAPPPDGYQETQYF.